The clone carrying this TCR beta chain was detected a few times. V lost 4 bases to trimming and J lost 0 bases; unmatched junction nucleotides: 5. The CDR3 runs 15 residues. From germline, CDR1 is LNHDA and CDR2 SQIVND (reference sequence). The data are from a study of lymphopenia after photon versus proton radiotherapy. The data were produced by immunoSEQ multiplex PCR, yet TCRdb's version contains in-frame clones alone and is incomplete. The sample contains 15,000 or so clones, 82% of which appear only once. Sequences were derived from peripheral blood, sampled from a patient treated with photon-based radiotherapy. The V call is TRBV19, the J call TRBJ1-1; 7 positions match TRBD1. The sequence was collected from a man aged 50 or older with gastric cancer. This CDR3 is CASSNSGGVNTEAFF. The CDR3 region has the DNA TGTGCCAGTAGTAACTCAGGGGGAGTGAACACTGAAGCTTTCTTT.